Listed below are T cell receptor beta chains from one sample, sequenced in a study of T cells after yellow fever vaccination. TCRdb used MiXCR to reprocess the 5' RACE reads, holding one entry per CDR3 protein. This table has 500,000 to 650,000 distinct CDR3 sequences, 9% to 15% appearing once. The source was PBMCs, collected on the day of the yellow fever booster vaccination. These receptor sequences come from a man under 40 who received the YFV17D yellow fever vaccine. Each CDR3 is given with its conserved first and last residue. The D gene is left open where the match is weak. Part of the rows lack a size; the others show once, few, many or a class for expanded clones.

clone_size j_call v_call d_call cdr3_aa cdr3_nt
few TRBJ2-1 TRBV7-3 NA CASSLRTYSYNEQFF TGTGCCAGCAGCTTAAGAACTTACTCCTACAATGAGCAGTTCTTC
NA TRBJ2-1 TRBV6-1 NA CASSVTVTNNEQFF TGTGCCAGCAGTGTAACGGTAACCAACAATGAGCAGTTCTTC
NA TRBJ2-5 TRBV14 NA CASNLGTETQYF TGTGCCAGCAATCTGGGTACAGAGACCCAGTACTTC
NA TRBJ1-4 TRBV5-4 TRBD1 CASGTGESEKLFF TGTGCCAGCGGGACAGGGGAGTCAGAAAAACTGTTTTTT
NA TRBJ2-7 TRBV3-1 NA CASSHSSAAEQYF TGTGCCAGCAGCCACTCCTCCGCTGCCGAGCAGTACTTC
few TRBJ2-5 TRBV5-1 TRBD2 CASSLLAGYYQETQYF TGCGCCAGCAGCTTACTAGCGGGATACTACCAAGAGACCCAGTACTTC
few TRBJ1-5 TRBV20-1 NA CSAREYNQPQHF TGCAGTGCTAGAGAGTACAATCAGCCCCAGCATTTT
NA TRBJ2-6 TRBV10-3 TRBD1 CAISFDRESGANVLTF TGTGCCATCAGCTTCGACAGGGAGAGTGGGGCCAACGTCCTGACTTTC
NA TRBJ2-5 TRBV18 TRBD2 CASSPRLAGEETQYF TGTGCCAGCTCCCCGAGACTAGCGGGAGAAGAGACCCAGTACTTC
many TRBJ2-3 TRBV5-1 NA CASSPGQGSTDTQYF TGCGCCAGCAGCCCTGGTCAGGGTTCGACAGATACGCAGTATTTT
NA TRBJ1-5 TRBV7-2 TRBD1 CASSPRTGELQPQHF TGTGCCAGCAGCCCACGGACAGGGGAACTTCAGCCCCAGCATTTT
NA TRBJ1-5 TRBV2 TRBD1 CASSLDRGYQPQHF TGTGCCAGCAGTCTCGACAGGGGCTATCAGCCCCAGCATTTT
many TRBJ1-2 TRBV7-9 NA CASSLNYGYTF TGTGCCAGCAGCTTAAACTATGGCTACACCTTC
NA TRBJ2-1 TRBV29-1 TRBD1 CSVEGRQGNEQFF TGCAGCGTTGAAGGTAGACAGGGGAATGAGCAGTTCTTC
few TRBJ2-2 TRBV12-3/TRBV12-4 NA CASSSPPNTGELFF TGTGCCAGCAGTTCCCCTCCGAACACCGGGGAGCTGTTTTTT
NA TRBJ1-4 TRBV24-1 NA CATSTGGTPGANEKLFF TGTGCCACCAGCACCGGTGGGACCCCAGGGGCTAATGAAAAACTGTTTTTT
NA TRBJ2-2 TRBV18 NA CASSPPGVPNTGELFF TGTGCCAGCTCACCACCTGGGGTCCCGAACACCGGGGAGCTGTTTTTT
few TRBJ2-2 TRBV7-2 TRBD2 CASSKTSGSRGDGELFF TGTGCCAGCAGCAAGACTAGCGGGAGTAGGGGGGACGGGGAGCTGTTTTTT
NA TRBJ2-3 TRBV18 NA CASSLGTPQADTQYF TGTGCCAGCTCACTAGGGACGCCCCAAGCAGATACGCAGTATTTT
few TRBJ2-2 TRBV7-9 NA CASSREAWGHTGELFF TGTGCCAGCAGCCGTGAGGCCTGGGGTCACACCGGGGAGCTGTTTTTT
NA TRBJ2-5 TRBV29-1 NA CSVPGWGNGETQYF TGCAGCGTTCCTGGCTGGGGAAACGGGGAGACCCAGTACTTC
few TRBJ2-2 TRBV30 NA CALEGWRVYTGELFF TGTGCCTTGGAAGGGTGGAGGGTATACACCGGGGAGCTGTTTTTT
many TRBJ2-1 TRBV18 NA CASSPPDSATNEQFF TGTGCCAGCTCACCACCGGACTCTGCTACGAATGAGCAGTTCTTC
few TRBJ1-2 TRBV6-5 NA CASSFTGYNNYGYTF TGTGCCAGCAGTTTTACGGGATATAATAACTATGGCTACACCTTC
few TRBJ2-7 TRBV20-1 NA CSASRGVGDYEQYF TGCAGTGCTAGCAGGGGCGTAGGGGACTACGAGCAGTACTTC
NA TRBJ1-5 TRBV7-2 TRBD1 CASSPSGGDQPQHF TGTGCCAGCAGCCCCTCAGGGGGCGATCAGCCCCAGCATTTT
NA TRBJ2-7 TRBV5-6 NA CASSFGTSLEQYF TGTGCCAGCAGCTTTGGGACTTCCCTCGAGCAGTACTTC